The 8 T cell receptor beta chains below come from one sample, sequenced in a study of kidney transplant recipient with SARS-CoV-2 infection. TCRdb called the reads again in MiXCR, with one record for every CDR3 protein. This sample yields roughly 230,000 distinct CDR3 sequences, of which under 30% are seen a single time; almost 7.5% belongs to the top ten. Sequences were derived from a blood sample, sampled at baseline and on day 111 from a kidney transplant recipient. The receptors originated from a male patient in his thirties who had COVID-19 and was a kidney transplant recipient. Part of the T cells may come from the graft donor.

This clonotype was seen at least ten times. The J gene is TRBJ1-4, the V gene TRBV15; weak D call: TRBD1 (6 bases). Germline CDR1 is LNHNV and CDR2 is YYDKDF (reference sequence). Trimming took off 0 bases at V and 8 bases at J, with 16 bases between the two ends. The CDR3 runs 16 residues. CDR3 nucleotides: TGTGCCACCAGCAGAGATTTGGACAGTTCGAGGGAAAAACTGTTTTTT. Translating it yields CATSRDLDSSREKLFF.

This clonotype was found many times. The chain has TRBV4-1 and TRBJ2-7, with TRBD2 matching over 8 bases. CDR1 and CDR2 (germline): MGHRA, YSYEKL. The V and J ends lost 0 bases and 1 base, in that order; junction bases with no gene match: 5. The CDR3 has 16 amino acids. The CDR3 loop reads CASSQDWPGGSYEQYF. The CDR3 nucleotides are TGCGCCAGCAGCCAAGATTGGCCGGGAGGGTCCTACGAGCAGTACTTC.

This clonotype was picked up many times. The CDR3 nucleotides read TGTGCCAGCAGCTTGCACGCGGTCGTTAGAAAGACCTATGGCTACACCTTC. Translating it yields CASSLHAVVRKTYGYTF. The chain is built from TRBV16 and TRBJ1-2; D is unresolved. Germline V gene data show CDR1 as KGHSY and CDR2 as FQNENV. This CDR3 contains 17 residues. The V and J ends lost 5 bases and 4 bases respectively, with 23 bases between them. The full variable domain, in which reference TRBV16 and TRBJ1-2 provide the parts outside the CDR3, is GEEVAQTPKHLVRGEGQKAKLYCAPIKGHSYVFWYQQVLKNEFKFLISFQNENVFDETGMPKERFSAKCLPNSPCSLEIQATKLEDSAVYFCASSLHAVVRKTYGYTFGSGTRLTVV.

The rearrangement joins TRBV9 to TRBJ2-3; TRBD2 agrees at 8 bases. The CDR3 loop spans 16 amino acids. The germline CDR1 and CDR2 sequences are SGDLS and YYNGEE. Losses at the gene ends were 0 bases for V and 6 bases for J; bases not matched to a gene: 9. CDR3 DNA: TGTGCCAGCAGCGTAGGTGCCGGGGGGGCTTTGGATACGCAGTATTTT. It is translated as CASSVGAGGALDTQYF.

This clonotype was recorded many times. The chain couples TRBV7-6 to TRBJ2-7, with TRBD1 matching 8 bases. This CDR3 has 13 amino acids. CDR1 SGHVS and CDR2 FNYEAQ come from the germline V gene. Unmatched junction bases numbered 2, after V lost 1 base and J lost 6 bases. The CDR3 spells CASSLGQGPEQYF. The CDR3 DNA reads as TGTGCCAGCAGCTTAGGACAGGGGCCCGAGCAGTACTTC. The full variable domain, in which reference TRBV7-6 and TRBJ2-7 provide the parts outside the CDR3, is GAGVSQSPRYKVTKRGQDVALRCDPISGHVSLYWYRQALGQGPEFLTYFNYEAQQDKSGLPNDRFSAERPEGSISTLTIQRTEQRDSAMYRCASSLGQGPEQYFGPGTRLTVT.

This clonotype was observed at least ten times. Here the CDR3 DNA reads TGTGCCAGCAGTTTAGGGACTAGCGACAATGAGCAGTTCTTC. It encodes CASSLGTSDNEQFF. This chain uses TRBV12-3 or TRBV12-4 with TRBJ2-1, with 9 positions matching TRBD2. V was clipped by 1 base and J by 5 bases; unmatched bases: 0. CDR3 length equals 14 residues.

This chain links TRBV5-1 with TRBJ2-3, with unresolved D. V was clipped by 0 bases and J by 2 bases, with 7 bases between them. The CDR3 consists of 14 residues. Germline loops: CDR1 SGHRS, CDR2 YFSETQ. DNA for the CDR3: TGCGCCAGCAGCTTGGACACCCTCACAGATACGCAGTATTTT. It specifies CASSLDTLTDTQYF.

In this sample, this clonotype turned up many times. The CDR3 reads CASSLDGFTRKTYGYTF. The CDR3 nucleotides are TGTGCCAGCAGCCTGGATGGGTTTACCCGAAAGACCTATGGCTACACCTTC. The chain joins TRBV7-8 to TRBJ1-2; D is undetermined. The germline V and J ends were trimmed by 5 bases and 4 bases, with 23 bases remaining between them. The CDR3 loop spans 17 amino acids. Germline V gene lookup returns CDR1 SGHVS and CDR2 FQNEAQ.